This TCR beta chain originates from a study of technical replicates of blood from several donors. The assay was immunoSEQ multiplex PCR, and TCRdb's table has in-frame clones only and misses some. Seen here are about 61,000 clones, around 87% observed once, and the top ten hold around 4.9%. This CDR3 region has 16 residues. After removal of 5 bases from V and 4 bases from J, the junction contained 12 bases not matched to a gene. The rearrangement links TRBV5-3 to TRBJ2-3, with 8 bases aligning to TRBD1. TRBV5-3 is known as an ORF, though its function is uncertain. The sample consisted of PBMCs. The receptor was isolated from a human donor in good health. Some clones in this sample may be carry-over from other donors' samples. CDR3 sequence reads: CARRAGGQGASDTQYF. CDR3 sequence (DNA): TGTGCCAGAAGGGCTGGGGGGCAGGGGGCATCAGATACGCAGTATTTT.